This passage covers 8 T cell receptor beta chains from one sample sequenced in a study of control samples from healthy donors and cancer patients. Repertoires were generated with immunoSEQ multiplex PCR, while TCRdb's copy carries only in-frame clones and drops some. The sample has 140,000 to 150,000 clones, more than 85% seen once. The sequenced sample consisted of blood. The receptor set was obtained from a man aged 30 to 39 in good health.

This chain joins TRBV14 and TRBJ2-5; D perhaps matches TRBD1 (5 bases). The germline V and J ends were trimmed by 0 bases and 5 bases, with 13 bases remaining between them. Per germline, CDR1 SGHDN and CDR2 FVKESK. The CDR3 covers 15 residues. The CDR3 spells CASSQDRGIAETQYF. The DNA of the CDR3 is TGTGCCAGCAGCCAAGATAGGGGCATTGCGGAGACCCAGTACTTC. The full variable domain, rest sourced from reference TRBV14 and TRBJ2-5, is EAGVTQFPSHSVIEKGQTVTLRCDPISGHDNLYWYRRVMGKEIKFLLHFVKESKQDESGMPNNRFLAERTGGTYSTLKVQPAELEDSGVYFCASSQDRGIAETQYFGPGTRLLVL.

The V gene is TRBV5-1, the J gene TRBJ2-1; TRBD2 aligns across 8 bases. The CDR3 consists of 16 residues. The V gene end was trimmed by 0 bases and the J gene end by 1 base; junction bases not matched to a gene: 3. Germline assignment: CDR1 SGHRS and CDR2 YFSETQ. The CDR3 DNA reads TGCGCCAGCAGCTTGGGACTAGCGCCATCCTACAATGAGCAGTTCTTC. Amino acids: CASSLGLAPSYNEQFF. The whole variable domain, remainder taken from reference TRBV5-1 and TRBJ2-1, is KAGVTQTPRYLIKTRGQQVTLSCSPISGHRSVSWYQQTPGQGLQFLFEYFSETQRNKGNFPGRFSGRQFSNSRSEMNVSTLELGDSALYLCASSLGLAPSYNEQFFGPGTRLTVL.

The chain has TRBV19 and TRBJ2-3; no clear D gene. The CDR3 has 13 amino acids. Germline V CDR1 and CDR2: LNHDA, SQIVND (reference sequence). V lost 3 bases and J 5 bases, leaving 9 bases between the germline ends. For the CDR3, the DNA is TGTGCCAGTAGTATGATGGGCCGAGATACGCAGTATTTT. Its protein is CASSMMGRDTQYF.

The chain uses TRBV10-3 and TRBJ1-5; D gene uncertain. There are 14 residues in the CDR3. Germline V CDR1 and CDR2: ENHRY, SYGVKD. V was pared by 0 bases and J by 4 bases, with 7 bases between. Here the CDR3 DNA reads TGTGCCATCAGTGAGTCGATTGGGAATCAGCCCCAGCATTTT. Translated: CAISESIGNQPQHF.

The chain joins TRBV11-2 to TRBJ1-6; D might be TRBD1 (5 bases). Trimming cost V 0 bases and J 7 bases, with 13 bases left between them. The CDR3 length is 16 residues. In germline, CDR1 is SGHAT, CDR2 FQNNGV. CDR3: CASSLEGGALNSPLHF. The DNA for the CDR3 is TGTGCCAGCAGCTTAGAGGGAGGGGCTTTGAATTCACCCCTCCACTTT.

The gene calls are TRBV24-1 and TRBJ2-2; 10 positions agree with TRBD1. J was trimmed by 10 bases and V by 5 bases; bases with no gene match: 12. CDR3 length: 16 residues. CDR1 and CDR2 (germline): KGHDR, SFDVKD. The CDR3 nucleotides are TGTGCCACCAGTGTTTTCCGGGACAGGGGAGCGGAGGAGCTGTTTTTT. Protein product: CATSVFRDRGAEELFF.

The chain joins TRBV11-2 to TRBJ2-4, with no clear D. Germline V gene lookup returns CDR1 SGHAT and CDR2 FQNNGV. V shed 3 bases and J shed 0 bases, with 12 bases lying between them. CDR3 size: 16 residues. The DNA of the CDR3 is TGTGCCAGCAGCTTTAGTTGGCCGGGAGCCAAAAACATTCAGTACTTC. Translating it yields CASSFSWPGAKNIQYF.

The J gene is TRBJ1-2, the V gene TRBV19, with D maybe TRBD1 (5 bases). Per germline, CDR1 LNHDA and CDR2 SQIVND (reference sequence). CDR3 length: 13 residues. V dropped 7 bases and J dropped 3 bases, with 12 bases sitting between them. The CDR3 loop is CASTEGTYYGYTF. In DNA, the CDR3 is TGTGCCAGTACCGAGGGGACTTACTATGGCTACACCTTC.